This TCR beta chain was sequenced in a study of blood T cell repertoires in COVID-19. Across the study: COVID-19 samples, acute and convalescent, were from the United States, Italy and Spain. The analysed material was cDNA or gDNA that came from T cells, B-cell-depleted T cells, or PBMCs.

In the original workflow: Estimated nucleated cell counts came from reference gene primer amplification. Sequencing was performed with immunoSEQ multiplex PCR; in TCRdb, only in-frame clones are kept and a portion is missing. V, J and clone size are those of that table, while D and trimming were read from the DNA. The sample holds about 210,000 clones; approximately 91% are singletons and the top ten take 4% to 5.5%. The germline V gene encodes CDR1 SGHRS and CDR2 YFSETQ. The CDR3 length is 14 residues. Trimming cost V 0 bases and J 6 bases, with 9 bases left between them. Sequenced sample: peripheral blood. This sequence originates from a woman aged 40 to 50 with acute or convalescent COVID-19. The V gene is TRBV5-1, the J gene TRBJ2-2; perhaps TRBD2 as D (6 bases). The CDR3 region has the DNA TGCGCCAGCAGCTTGGGGCGGGGTTCCGGGGAGCTGTTTTTT. Its protein is CASSLGRGSGELFF.